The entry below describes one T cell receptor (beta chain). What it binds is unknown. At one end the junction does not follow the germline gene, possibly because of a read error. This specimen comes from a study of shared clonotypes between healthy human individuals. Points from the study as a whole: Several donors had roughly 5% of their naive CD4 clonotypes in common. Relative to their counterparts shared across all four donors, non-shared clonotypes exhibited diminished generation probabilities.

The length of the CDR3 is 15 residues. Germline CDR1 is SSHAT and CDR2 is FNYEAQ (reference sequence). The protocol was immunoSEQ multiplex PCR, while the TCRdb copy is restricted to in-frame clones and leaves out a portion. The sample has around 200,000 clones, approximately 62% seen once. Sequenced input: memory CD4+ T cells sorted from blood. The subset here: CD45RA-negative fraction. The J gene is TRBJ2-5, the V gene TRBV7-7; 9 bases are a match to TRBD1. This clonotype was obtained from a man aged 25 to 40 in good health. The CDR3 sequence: CASSQKPGQGIGWYF. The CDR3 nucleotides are TGTGCTAGCAGCCAAAAGCCGGGACAGGGTATCGGATGGTACTTC.